This TCR beta chain came from a study of technical replicates of blood from a handful of donors. The CDR3 is made up of 16 amino acids. The ends lost 5 bases at V and 3 bases at J; junction bases unmatched: 9. In germline, CDR1 is SGHRS, CDR2 YFSETQ. This table comes from immunoSEQ multiplex PCR, and its TCRdb copy is limited to in-frame clones, with some not included. The repertoire consists of about 98,000 clones, with 95% occurring once and the leading ten covering over 0.2%. Sequencing input: T cells isolated from PBMCs. This chain connects TRBV5-1 to TRBJ2-5; TRBD1 agrees at 11 bases. The sequence was collected from a human donor in good health. In DNA, the CDR3 is TGCGCCAGCAGAACCGGGACAGGGGGTCGGGAAGAGACCCAGTACTTC. Protein sequence: CASRTGTGGREETQYF. Supplemented by reference TRBV5-1 and TRBJ2-5, the full variable domain reads KAGVTQTPRYLIKTRGQQVTLSCSPISGHRSVSWYQQTPGQGLQFLFEYFSETQRNKGNFPGRFSGRQFSNSRSEMNVSTLELGDSALYLCASRTGTGGREETQYFGPGTRLLVL.